Below, 10 T cell receptor beta chains from the same sample are listed, as sequenced in a study of blood T cells in healthy people across ages. Primers used in a second PCR of about 6 to 12 cycles were a sample-barcoded 5' primer and a J-beta primer mix. Each CDR3 protein gets one entry after TCRdb re-called the 5' RACE reads with MiXCR. The sample holds around 790,000 distinct CDR3 sequences; 40% to 50% are singletons and the top ten take about 19%. Specimen: blood. The source is a man aged 60-69 years in good health.

This clonotype was observed a few times. V is TRBV4-3 and J is TRBJ1-1; unclear D gene. Trimming took 0 bases from V and 1 from J, leaving 9 bases between them. Germline V gene sequence: CDR1 LGHNA, CDR2 YSLEER. This CDR3 spans 15 amino acids. CDR3 in DNA: TGCGCCAGCAGCCAAGATGCAGGTAGGAACACTGAAGCTTTCTTT. Protein product: CASSQDAGRNTEAFF.

This clonotype showed up many times. The chain links TRBV4-3 to TRBJ1-4, with D unresolved. This CDR3 region has 13 residues. Trimming removed 0 bases from V and 8 bases from J, with 7 bases in between. The V gene's germline CDR1 is LGHNA and CDR2 YSLEER. The CDR3 bases are TGCGCCAGCAGCCAAGATGGTTGGGAAAAACTGTTTTTT. It translates to CASSQDGWEKLFF.

V and J are TRBV12-3 or TRBV12-4 and TRBJ1-4; D is unresolved. This CDR3 contains 12 residues. Deletions cut 3 bases from V and 7 bases from J, with 6 bases between. In DNA, the CDR3 is TGTGCCAGCAGTTTTAACGGTGAAAAACTGTTTTTT. It specifies CASSFNGEKLFF.

Details on this clonotype: A much larger clone differs by one base, so this may be a read error. The CDR3 reads CASSLWDSSYEQYF. CDR3 in DNA: TGCGCCAGCAGCTTGTGGGACAGCTCCTACGAGCAGTACTTC. The chain joins TRBV5-1 to TRBJ2-7, with 7 nucleotides matching TRBD1. V gave up 1 base and J gave up 0 bases; unmatched junction bases: 1. Germline V CDR1 and CDR2: SGHRS, YFSETQ. The CDR3 loop spans 14 amino acids.

There are many counts of this clonotype. V usage is TRBV7-9 and J usage is TRBJ2-3; D remains unclear. V lost 6 bases, J lost 1 base, and 8 bases lay in between. The CDR3 runs to 13 residues. From germline, CDR1 is SEHNR and CDR2 FQNEAQ (reference sequence). CDR3 DNA: TGTGCCAGCAGTGCAGGAGGCACAGATACGCAGTATTTT. It yields the protein CASSAGGTDTQYF.

This clonotype has just one count. This chain connects TRBV7-2 to TRBJ2-1; 9 positions agree with TRBD1. V was pared by 0 bases and J by 8 bases, with 5 bases of the junction left unmatched. The CDR3 length is 15 residues. Per the germline V gene, CDR1 is SGHTA and CDR2 is FQGNSA. The CDR3 nucleotides are TGTGCCAGCAGCTTAGCGCTTGGGACAGGGTATGAGCAGTTCTTC. Translating gives CASSLALGTGYEQFF.

This chain connects TRBV6-1 to TRBJ2-3, with TRBD1 identical over 8 bases. The germline CDR1 and CDR2 sequences are MNHNS and SASEGT. Losses at the gene ends were 6 bases for V and 2 bases for J; bases not matched to a gene: 4. The CDR3 has 14 residues. CDR3 loop: CASRRTGLTDTQYF. CDR3 bases: TGTGCCAGCAGGAGGACAGGGCTCACAGATACGCAGTATTTT.

The gene calls are TRBV20-1 and TRBJ2-3; D uncertain. The length of the CDR3 is 15 residues. Germline-derived CDR1 and CDR2 are DFQATT and SNEGSKA (reference sequence). Trimming took 3 bases from V and 2 from J, leaving 15 bases between them. This CDR3 is CSARRTHLTTDTQYF. The CDR3 DNA follows: TGCAGTGCTAGGAGGACCCACCTCACCACAGATACGCAGTATTTT.

This chain connects TRBV25-1 to TRBJ2-7; D not resolved. Looked up from germline, CDR1 is MGHDK and CDR2 is SYGVNS. CDR3 length: 14 amino acids. Trimming removed 2 bases at V and 5 bases at J, with 13 bases between. CDR3 region: CASSEADLWNEQYF. The CDR3 DNA reads TGTGCCAGCAGTGAAGCGGACCTGTGGAACGAGCAGTACTTC.

This chain uses TRBV18 with TRBJ2-5, with TRBD1 as a possible D gene (5 bases). This CDR3 region has 14 residues. In germline, CDR1 is KGHSH, CDR2 LQKENI. V was shortened by 3 bases and J by 5 bases, with 13 bases between the two germline ends. DNA of the CDR3: TGTGCCAGCTCACCGTTGGACAAGCCCGAGACCCAGTACTTC. Its protein is CASSPLDKPETQYF. Combining the CDR3 with reference TRBV18 and TRBJ2-5 gives the whole variable domain NAGVMQNPRHLVRRRGQEARLRCSPMKGHSHVYWYRQLPEEGLKFMVYLQKENIIDESGMPKERFSAEFPKEGPSILRIQQVVRGDSAAYFCASSPLDKPETQYFGPGTRLLVL.